The 26 T cell receptor beta chains presented below share a single source sample, sequenced in a study of T cell responses to AZD1222 COVID-19 vaccine. Clones were read by immunoSEQ multiplex PCR, and TCRdb kept only the in-frame ones, dropping some. The top ten hold roughly a sixth of the sample, which has approximately 120,000 clones, about 88% seen once. This material consisted of peripheral blood, taken on day 0 of AZD1222 vaccination. These receptors were collected from an adult in good health.

CDR3 amino acids: CASSSLVVNEQFF. Here the CDR3 DNA reads TGTGCCAGCAGCTCACTAGTTGTGAATGAGCAGTTCTTC. The chain uses TRBV7-2 and TRBJ2-1, with a possible D match to TRBD2 (5 bases). V lost 4 bases and J lost 7, with 11 bases in between. This CDR3 has 13 residues. Looked up from germline, CDR1 is SGHTA and CDR2 is FQGNSA. Full variable domain (rest looked up from reference TRBV7-2 and TRBJ2-1): GAGVSQSPSNKVTEKGKDVELRCDPISGHTALYWYRQSLGQGLEFLIYFQGNSAPDKSGLPSDRFSAERTGGSVSTLTIQRTQQEDSAVYLCASSSLVVNEQFFGPGTRLTVL.

The genes are TRBV28 and TRBJ1-6; 10 nucleotides line up with TRBD1. The CDR3 contains 15 residues. Germline loops: CDR1 MDHEN, CDR2 SYDVKM. Unmatched junction bases numbered 10, after V lost 8 bases and J lost 9 bases. Here the CDR3 reads CASRPGTGVGSPLHF. The CDR3, as DNA: TGTGCCAGCCGTCCCGGGACAGGGGTGGGTTCACCCCTCCACTTT.

The J gene is TRBJ2-3, the V gene TRBV7-8; 8 bases are shared with TRBD2. Germline V gene data show CDR1 as SGHVS and CDR2 as FQNEAQ. The trim removed 5 bases at V and 2 bases at J, leaving 12 bases unmatched. This CDR3 spans 17 amino acids. The DNA for the CDR3 is TGTGCCAGCAGCCCAGAGGCTGGTAGCGGGACCACAGATACGCAGTATTTT. Amino acids: CASSPEAGSGTTDTQYF.

J is TRBJ2-5 and V is TRBV6-2 or TRBV6-3; 12 bases agree with TRBD2. Per the germline V gene, CDR1 is MNHEY and CDR2 is SVGEGT. V dropped 2 bases and J dropped 5; count of bases not matched to a gene: 6. This CDR3 comprises 16 residues. The CDR3 region has the DNA TGTGCCAGCAGTTACCTAAGGACTAGCGGGGCGGAGACCCAGTACTTC. It specifies CASSYLRTSGAETQYF.

This chain links TRBV19 with TRBJ2-3; D is unclear. This CDR3 has 14 amino acids. Germline V gene data show CDR1 as LNHDA and CDR2 as SQIVND (reference sequence). Trimming pared 3 bases from V and 1 base from J, leaving 8 bases between. This chain's CDR3 is CASSITARTDTQYF. The CDR3 DNA is TGTGCCAGTAGTATTACAGCTCGCACAGATACGCAGTATTTT. The variable domain in full, with the rest retrieved from reference TRBV19 and TRBJ2-3, is DGGITQSPKYLFRKEGQNVTLSCEQNLNHDAMYWYRQDPGQGLRLIYYSQIVNDFQKGDIAEGYSVSREKKESFPLTVTSAQKNPTAFYLCASSITARTDTQYFGPGTRLTVL.

The gene calls are TRBV18 and TRBJ2-5; D is perhaps TRBD2 (5 bases). CDR3 length: 14 amino acids. CDR1 is KGHSH and CDR2 is LQKENI in the germline V gene. V lost 8 bases and J lost 0, with 13 bases in between. The CDR3 loop reads CASHRTGNQETQYF. In DNA form, the CDR3 reads TGTGCCAGCCACCGGACCGGGAACCAAGAGACCCAGTACTTC.

The rearrangement joins TRBV6-2 or TRBV6-3 to TRBJ1-5; TRBD1 aligns across 7 bases. Germline CDR1 MNHEY, CDR2 SVGEGT. V shed 4 bases and J 7 bases; nucleotides not matched to a gene: 7. This CDR3 spans 14 amino acids. The CDR3 DNA follows: TGTGCCAGCAGTTTGGGGACAGAGCTACAGCCCCAGCATTTT. This gives the protein CASSLGTELQPQHF.

V and J are TRBV7-9 and TRBJ1-4, with D perhaps TRBD1 (5 bases). This CDR3 region has 16 residues. The germline V gene has CDR1 SEHNR and CDR2 FQNEAQ (reference sequence). V was pared by 0 bases and J by 4 bases, with 12 bases between. In DNA form, the CDR3 reads TGTGCCAGCAGCTTAGCAGCAAGGGGAAGTAATGAAAAACTGTTTTTT. Protein: CASSLAARGSNEKLFF.

The rearrangement uses TRBV30 and TRBJ1-1; D gene unclear. CDR3 size: 13 residues. CDR1 is GTSNPN and CDR2 is SVGIG in the germline V gene (reference sequence). V shed 2 bases and J shed 1 base, with 8 bases lying between them. The CDR3 coding sequence is TGTGCCTGGAGTTTGGGCCAGAACACTGAAGCTTTCTTT. Its protein is CAWSLGQNTEAFF.

This chain connects TRBV7-9 to TRBJ1-2, with TRBD1 matching 8 bases. V dropped 5 bases and J dropped 4; count of bases not matched to a gene: 15. CDR3 size: 17 residues. Per germline, CDR1 SEHNR and CDR2 FQNEAQ (reference sequence). The CDR3 coding sequence is TGTGCCAGCAGCCAAGGGACAGGTCCCCCGTCGATCTATGGCTACACCTTC. Translated: CASSQGTGPPSIYGYTF.

The rearrangement links TRBV7-9 to TRBJ1-2; 10 bases fit TRBD1. The V segment lost 5 bases and the J segment 5 bases; nucleotides outside the gene matches: 8. Germline V gene lookup returns CDR1 SEHNR and CDR2 FQNEAQ (reference sequence). This CDR3 has 15 amino acids. In DNA, the CDR3 is TGTGCCAGCAGCACAACCGGGACAGGGGTATATGGCTACACCTTC. Translated, it gives CASSTTGTGVYGYTF.

V usage is TRBV29-1 and J usage is TRBJ1-2; D is uncertain. CDR3 length: 11 residues. Trimming shortened V by 4 bases and J by 9 bases, and 12 bases separated the two germline ends. Germline lookup yields CDR1 SQVTM and CDR2 ANQGSEA. The CDR3 sequence: CSVVWIESYTF. The DNA of the CDR3 is TGCAGCGTTGTTTGGATAGAGAGCTACACCTTC.

V usage is TRBV9 and J usage is TRBJ2-1; D tentatively reads TRBD1 or TRBD2 (6 bases each). The V end lost 3 bases, the J end lost 4 bases, and 17 bases lay between the germline ends. Germline V lookup: CDR1 SGDLS, CDR2 YYNGEE. The CDR3 spans 16 residues. The CDR3 DNA follows: TGTGCCAGCAGCGATAGCCCCGAGGGGGGTTACAATGAGCAGTTCTTC. It yields the protein CASSDSPEGGYNEQFF.

This clone occurred a few times. The gene calls are TRBV4-3 and TRBJ2-1; D is perhaps TRBD1 (6 bases). Trimming took off 1 base at V and 0 bases at J, with 13 bases between the two ends. The V gene's germline CDR1 is LGHNA and CDR2 YSLEER. The CDR3 spans 17 residues. This chain's CDR3 is CASSQVLQGLSYNEQFF. The CDR3 DNA sequence: TGCGCCAGCAGCCAAGTTTTACAGGGCCTCTCCTACAATGAGCAGTTCTTC.

This clone was recorded a few times. The rearrangement links TRBV2 to TRBJ1-6; weak D call: TRBD1 (5 bases). V gave up 3 bases and J gave up 9 bases, with 9 bases separating them. Germline V gives CDR1 SNHLY, CDR2 FYNNEI. CDR3 length: 13 amino acids. The CDR3 nucleotides are TGTGCCAGCAGTGATACCAGGGTTTCACCCCTCCACTTT. This encodes CASSDTRVSPLHF.

The chain couples TRBV7-9 to TRBJ1-2, with D hard to call. CDR3 size: 14 residues. Germline loops: CDR1 SEHNR, CDR2 FQNEAQ (reference sequence). The germline V and J ends were trimmed by 5 bases and 4 bases, with 14 bases remaining between them. Written as DNA, the CDR3 is TGTGCCAGCAGCCCCCGGCCGGGCGGCTATGGCTACACCTTC. Its protein is CASSPRPGGYGYTF.

The rearrangement joins TRBV11-2 to TRBJ1-2; 8 bases agree with TRBD1. J was trimmed by 2 bases and V by 6 bases; bases with no gene match: 11. Germline CDR1 SGHAT, CDR2 FQNNGV. The length of the CDR3 is 16 residues. This CDR3 is CASSRTGGTRNYGYTF. CDR3 DNA sequence: TGTGCCAGCAGTCGAACAGGGGGGACCCGAAACTATGGCTACACCTTC. The variable domain in full, with the rest retrieved from reference TRBV11-2 and TRBJ1-2, is EAGVAQSPRYKIIEKRQSVAFWCNPISGHATLYWYQQILGQGPKLLIQFQNNGVVDDSQLPKDRFSAERLKGVDSTLKIQPAKLEDSAVYLCASSRTGGTRNYGYTFGSGTRLTVV.

V usage is TRBV19 and J usage is TRBJ2-5, with 10 bases matching TRBD2. From germline, CDR1 is LNHDA and CDR2 SQIVND (reference sequence). This CDR3 has 18 amino acids. J gave up 3 bases and V 3 bases, and 13 bases lay outside the gene matches. CDR3 region: CASSMDFAGTSAKETQYF. DNA of the CDR3: TGTGCCAGTAGTATGGACTTCGCCGGGACTAGCGCCAAAGAGACCCAGTACTTC.

This clone showed up just a few times. The rearrangement uses TRBV9 and TRBJ1-3; D is perhaps TRBD1 (6 bases). This CDR3 comprises 15 residues. The germline V and J ends were trimmed by 0 bases and 6 bases, with 13 bases remaining between them. Per the germline V gene, CDR1 is SGDLS and CDR2 is YYNGEE. CDR3 protein: CASSVGTVSANTIYF. CDR3 sequence (DNA): TGTGCCAGCAGCGTAGGGACAGTAAGCGCAAACACCATATATTTT.

The chain couples TRBV2 to TRBJ2-7; 7 bases line up with TRBD1. V gave up 7 bases and J gave up 12 bases; unmatched junction bases: 12. The CDR3 is made up of 12 amino acids. Germline V gene sequence: CDR1 SNHLY, CDR2 FYNNEI. CDR3 sequence: CASKKSQGTPYV. The CDR3 DNA is TGTGCCAGCAAGAAGTCACAGGGGACACCGTACGTC.

The chain links TRBV29-1 to TRBJ2-5; the match to TRBD1 covers 8 bases. The V and J ends lost 7 bases and 4 bases, in that order; junction bases with no gene match: 5. CDR1 SQVTM and CDR2 ANQGSEA come from the germline V gene. The CDR3 has 12 amino acids. CDR3 DNA sequence: TGCAGCGGCCGGACAGGGCTAGAGACCCAGTACTTC. Protein product: CSGRTGLETQYF.

The chain has TRBV11-3 and TRBJ1-2; no firm D call. Germline CDR1 is SGHNT and CDR2 is YENEEA. V lost 1 base and J 2 bases, leaving 2 bases between the germline ends. There are 12 residues in the CDR3. CDR3 DNA sequence: TGTGCCAGCAGCTTAGGAAACTATGGCTACACCTTC. It codes for CASSLGNYGYTF.

The sample holds one count of this clone. This chain joins TRBV7-9 and TRBJ1-4, with D perhaps TRBD1 (5 bases). Germline V lookup: CDR1 SEHNR, CDR2 FQNEAQ (reference sequence). The V end lost 5 bases, the J end lost 6 bases, and 13 bases lay between the germline ends. The CDR3 consists of 14 residues. CDR3 region: CASSVAGSDEKLFF. The CDR3 DNA reads as TGTGCCAGCAGCGTGGCAGGGTCGGATGAAAAACTGTTTTTT.

This CDR3 is CATSRDRFRDYGYTF. Written as DNA, the CDR3 is TGTGCCACCAGCAGGGACAGGTTTCGGGACTATGGCTACACCTTC. The chain combines TRBV15 with TRBJ1-2; 7 bases match TRBD1. CDR1 LNHNV and CDR2 YYDKDF come from the germline V gene (reference sequence). The CDR3 has 15 residues. The ends lost 3 bases at V and 3 bases at J; junction bases unmatched: 7.

The rearrangement uses TRBV19 and TRBJ2-7; D tentatively reads TRBD1 or TRBD2 (5 bases each). The CDR3 totals 16 residues. Per germline, CDR1 LNHDA and CDR2 SQIVND (reference sequence). Trimming shortened V by 1 base and J by 3 bases, and 16 bases separated the two germline ends. This CDR3 reads CASSIGPGRMGYEQYF. In nucleotides, the CDR3 is TGTGCCAGTAGTATAGGGCCGGGACGGATGGGCTACGAGCAGTACTTC.

The chain uses TRBV5-1 and TRBJ1-1; 7 nucleotides agree with TRBD1. The CDR3 runs 15 residues. In germline, CDR1 is SGHRS, CDR2 YFSETQ. Trimming cost V 0 bases and J 2 bases; bases outside gene matches: 4. As DNA, the CDR3 is TGCGCCAGCAGCTTGGTAGGGACAGACAACACTGAAGCTTTCTTT. Encoded protein: CASSLVGTDNTEAFF.